This entry lists 24 T cell receptor beta chains sequenced from one sample in a study of blood T cells in healthy people across ages (dated by TCRdb to the mid-2010s). Library construction relied on 5' RACE. Sequencing used an Illumina HiSeq 2500. The second PCR ran for about 6 to 12 cycles and used a J-beta primer mix along with a sample-barcoded 5' primer. TCRdb reprocessed the public reads (quality trimming at Q25 with fastp, clone calling with MiXCR) and kept in-frame beta chains. Entries are consolidated by CDR3 protein sequence, retaining the most common genes and DNA. In this sample the table shows about a million distinct CDR3 sequences, 51% of which occur a single time. About 20% of the sample comes from the top ten. Sequencing used blood. Receptors originate from a woman aged 60-70 years in good health.

This clonotype was counted a few times. The gene calls are TRBV29-1 and TRBJ2-1, with TRBD2 identical over 9 bases. Germline V CDR1 and CDR2: SQVTM, ANQGSEA. The CDR3 has 14 residues. V shed 5 bases and J 6 bases; nucleotides not matched to a gene: 8. The CDR3: CSVRGGLAINEQFF. The CDR3 nucleotides read TGCAGCGTTCGGGGAGGACTAGCGATCAATGAGCAGTTCTTC.

This clonotype came up a few times. The chain uses TRBV25-1 and TRBJ1-4; D remains unclear. The CDR3 is 11 amino acids. Trimming pared 6 bases from V and 11 bases from J, leaving 10 bases between. Germline V gives CDR1 MGHDK, CDR2 SYGVNS. Here the CDR3 reads CASSGERKLFF. CDR3 DNA sequence: TGTGCCAGCAGCGGAGAGAGGAAACTGTTTTTT.

The sample holds a few counts of this clonotype. V gene TRBV4-1 combines with J gene TRBJ2-3, with D perhaps matching TRBD1 (5 bases). This CDR3 region has 15 residues. Between the trimmed V and J ends, which lost 0 bases and 4 bases, there was a span of 11 bases. Germline assignment: CDR1 MGHRA and CDR2 YSYEKL. The DNA of the CDR3 is TGCGCCAGCAGCCAAGAGCAGGGCTTAGCAGATACGCAGTATTTT. This codes for CASSQEQGLADTQYF.

In its sample, this clonotype was seen a few times. The chain is built from TRBV27 and TRBJ2-7; D might be TRBD2 (5 bases). CDR1 and CDR2 from the germline V gene are MNHEY and SMNVEV (reference sequence). This CDR3 has 15 residues. Trimming took off 5 bases at V and 4 bases at J, with 18 bases between the two ends. CDR3 residues: CASSPTTAFTYEQYF. The CDR3 DNA sequence: TGTGCCAGCAGTCCGACTACCGCATTCACGTACGAGCAGTACTTC.

V gene TRBV6-1 combines with J gene TRBJ2-2; D possibly matches TRBD1 or TRBD2 (5 bases each). This CDR3 spans 18 amino acids. Germline CDR1 and CDR2: MNHNS and SASEGT. V lost 11 bases to trimming and J lost 0 bases, with 25 bases between them. The CDR3: CACKSTSRDAPNTGELFF. As DNA, the CDR3 is TGTGCCTGCAAAAGTACCTCCCGGGACGCACCGAACACCGGGGAGCTGTTTTTT.

This rearrangement joins TRBV21-1 to TRBJ2-7; TRBD1 is taken as the D call from the table, unchecked against the DNA. TRBV21-1 is a known pseudogene. CDR3 length: 14 residues. CDR3 sequence: CASSKGGGAYEQYF. The CDR3 nucleotides are TGTGCCAGCAGCAAAGGTGGGGGGGCCTACGAGCAGTACTTC.

The V gene is TRBV11-2, the J gene TRBJ2-1; a weak D match, TRBD2 (6 bases). Trimming took off 5 bases at V and 10 bases at J, with 18 bases between the two ends. The length of the CDR3 is 14 residues. Germline V gene lookup returns CDR1 SGHAT and CDR2 FQNNGV. The CDR3 spells CASSDRVLAREQFF. In DNA form, the CDR3 reads TGTGCCAGCAGCGATAGGGTTCTAGCGAGGGAGCAGTTCTTC. The full variable domain, completed using reference TRBV11-2 and TRBJ2-1, is EAGVAQSPRYKIIEKRQSVAFWCNPISGHATLYWYQQILGQGPKLLIQFQNNGVVDDSQLPKDRFSAERLKGVDSTLKIQPAKLEDSAVYLCASSDRVLAREQFFGPGTRLTVL.

The rearrangement links TRBV24-1 to TRBJ1-5; D call uncertain. Germline V CDR1 and CDR2: KGHDR, SFDVKD. The length of the CDR3 is 16 residues. V lost 3 bases and J lost 5, with 16 bases in between. The CDR3 DNA follows: TGTGCCACCAGTGATGAACAAGGGAGTTCGGATCAGCCCCAGCATTTT. Amino acid sequence: CATSDEQGSSDQPQHF.

This clonotype was recorded a few times. V is TRBV5-5 and J is TRBJ2-7; D possibly corresponds to TRBD2 (6 bases). This CDR3 comprises 15 residues. Germline V CDR1 and CDR2: SGHKS, YYEKEE (reference sequence). Trimming pared 4 bases from V and 1 base from J, leaving 15 bases between. The CDR3 DNA is TGTGCCAGCAGCGTAGCCGGGACTCGGTCCTACGAGCAGTACTTC. Amino acids: CASSVAGTRSYEQYF.

The sample holds one count of this clonotype. The chain combines TRBV5-5 with TRBJ2-1, with D possibly TRBD2 on 6 matching bases. The DNA end is more similar to TRBJ2-7, so the J call may be wrong. Per the germline V gene, CDR1 is SGHKS and CDR2 is YYEKEE (reference sequence). CDR3 length: 15 residues. The CDR3: CASSFDGSTYNEQYF. For the CDR3, the DNA is TGTGCCAGCAGCTTTGACGGGAGTACCTACAATGAGCAGTACTTC.

The rearrangement links TRBV7-8 to TRBJ2-3; no clear D. The CDR3 contains 14 residues. Looked up from germline, CDR1 is SGHVS and CDR2 is FQNEAQ. The V end was cut by 2 bases, the J end by 6 bases, with 12 bases between. Here the CDR3 reads CASSLTTMGDTQYF. DNA for the CDR3: TGTGCCAGCAGCTTAACAACCATGGGGGATACGCAGTATTTT.

This chain uses TRBV6-2 or TRBV6-3 with TRBJ1-5; TRBD1 matches 8 bases. Unmatched junction bases numbered 12, after V lost 7 bases and J lost 4 bases. This CDR3 is built from 16 residues. Germline lookup yields CDR1 MNHEY and CDR2 SVGEGT. CDR3 DNA: TGTGCCAGCAACTTACAGGGGGTTATGTTTAATCAGCCCCAGCATTTT. Encoded protein: CASNLQGVMFNQPQHF.

CDR3 in amino acids: CASSQGQITDTQYF. The CDR3, as DNA: TGCGCCAGCAGCCAAGGACAGATCACAGATACGCAGTATTTT. V is TRBV4-1 and J is TRBJ2-3; tentatively, D is TRBD1 (5 bases). The CDR3 is 14 residues long. Germline CDR1 is MGHRA and CDR2 is YSYEKL. V dropped 1 base and J dropped 2 bases, with 7 bases sitting between them.

Only one count was recorded for this clonotype. The chain couples TRBV12-3 or TRBV12-4 to TRBJ2-3, with 10 nucleotides matching TRBD2. V dropped 3 bases and J dropped 3; count of bases not matched to a gene: 9. The CDR3 spans 17 residues. The CDR3 bases are TGTGCCAGCAGTTTTCCGGCTAGCGGGAGCTTTACAGATACGCAGTATTTT. Translating it yields CASSFPASGSFTDTQYF.

V and J are TRBV30 and TRBJ2-3; 10 bases map to TRBD1. The CDR3 is 15 amino acids. The V segment lost 1 base and the J segment 1 base; nucleotides outside the gene matches: 2. The germline gives CDR1 GTSNPN, CDR2 SVGIG (reference sequence). CDR3 nucleotide sequence: TGTGCCTGGAGTGGACAGGGGGCTGGCACAGATACGCAGTATTTT. It codes for CAWSGQGAGTDTQYF. Using reference TRBV30 and TRBJ2-3 for the parts outside the CDR3, the full variable domain is SQTIHQWPATLVQPVGSPLSLECTVEGTSNPNLYWYRQAAGRGLQLLFYSVGIGQISSEVPQNLSASRPQDRQFILSSKKLLLSDSGFYLCAWSGQGAGTDTQYFGPGTRLTVL.

The V gene is TRBV27, the J gene TRBJ2-1; D unresolved. Germline values: CDR1 MNHEY, CDR2 SMNVEV (reference sequence). The CDR3 has 16 residues. V lost 6 bases and J 8 bases, leaving 23 bases between the germline ends. The DNA for the CDR3 is TGTGCCAGCAGACCCCAGCCAGGCCTCCTAATAGATGAGCAGTTCTTC. This codes for CASRPQPGLLIDEQFF.

The sample holds a few counts of this clonotype. J is TRBJ1-2 and V is TRBV29-1, with 8 bases that match TRBD1. The germline gives CDR1 SQVTM, CDR2 ANQGSEA. V was clipped by 4 bases and J by 4 bases; unmatched bases: 8. The CDR3 contains 14 residues. The CDR3: CSVAAGGAGYGYTF. In nucleotides, the CDR3 is TGCAGCGTTGCGGCAGGGGGCGCGGGCTATGGCTACACCTTC.

The rearrangement uses TRBV5-1 and TRBJ2-1; TRBD1 matches at 8 bases. Germline trimming cut 2 bases from V and 5 bases from J; bases unmatched to any gene: 12. Germline V gene lookup returns CDR1 SGHRS and CDR2 YFSETQ. This CDR3 has 17 amino acids. This CDR3 is CASSLGQGMSTNNEQFF. CDR3 DNA sequence: TGCGCCAGCAGCTTAGGACAGGGTATGAGTACTAACAATGAGCAGTTCTTC.

The rearrangement uses TRBV3-1 and TRBJ1-5; maybe TRBD1 (6 bases). The V gene lost 4 bases and the J gene lost 4 bases, with 11 bases spanning the gap. From germline, CDR1 is LGHDT and CDR2 YNNKEL (reference sequence). The CDR3 is 14 residues long. CDR3 region: CASSPYRENQPQHF. CDR3 nucleotides: TGTGCCAGCAGCCCGTACAGGGAAAATCAGCCCCAGCATTTT.

About this clonotype: A read error may account for a junction end that differs from germline. The genes are TRBV2 and TRBJ2-2; D is unresolved. Germline CDR1 reads SNHLY; CDR2 reads FYNNEI. CDR3 length: 13 residues. The chain's CDR3 is CASRGRDTGELFF. The DNA of the CDR3 is TGTGCCAGCAGGGGCAGAGACACTGGGGAGCTGTTTTTT. The full variable domain, rest sourced from reference TRBV2 and TRBJ2-2, is EPEVTQTPSHQVTQMGQEVILRCVPISNHLYFYWYRQILGQKVEFLVSFYNNEISEKSEIFDDQFSVERPDGSNFTLKIRSTKLEDSAMYFCASRGRDTGELFFGEGSRLTVL.

The table lists this clonotype with a few counts. The chain has TRBV12-3 or TRBV12-4 and TRBJ2-4; 8 bases map to TRBD1. Trimming removed 6 bases from V and 9 bases from J; junction bases left unmatched: 10. The CDR3 totals 14 residues. Written as DNA, the CDR3 is TGTGCCAGCAGCTCTGACAGGGGTTGGTTCATTCAGTACTTC. Protein: CASSSDRGWFIQYF.

This clonotype was observed at least ten times. The rearrangement joins TRBV7-2 to TRBJ2-4; possibly TRBD1 for D (6 bases). This CDR3 has 16 residues. The V end lost 5 bases, the J end lost 9 bases, and 23 bases lay between the germline ends. The germline V gene encodes CDR1 SGHTA and CDR2 FQGNSA. The CDR3 bases are TGTGCCAGCAGCCCTCTGGGCGACAGCCCCAGGGGCATTCAGTACTTC. Translating it yields CASSPLGDSPRGIQYF.

This CDR3 is CASSTPQGGPNTEAFF. CDR3 sequence (DNA): TGTGCCAGCAGTACCCCCCAGGGGGGCCCGAACACTGAAGCTTTCTTT. The gene calls are TRBV6-1 and TRBJ1-1; TRBD1 matches 7 bases. The germline gives CDR1 MNHNS, CDR2 SASEGT. J gave up 1 base and V 5 bases, and 10 bases lay outside the gene matches. The CDR3 covers 16 residues.

This clonotype occurred many times. The gene calls are TRBV12-3 or TRBV12-4 and TRBJ2-3; D might be TRBD2 (5 bases). The CDR3 is 14 amino acids. V was cut by 5 bases and J by 1 base, with 10 bases left in between. The CDR3 DNA sequence: TGTGCCAGCAGTGGACTGGGAGGCACAGATACGCAGTATTTT. Translating gives CASSGLGGTDTQYF.